Each of the 18 T cell receptor beta chains below was sequenced from the same sample in a study of T cells after yellow fever vaccination. TCRdb re-called the 5' RACE reads through MiXCR, storing one row per CDR3 protein. In the table there are hundreds of thousands of distinct CDR3 sequences, around a fifth of which are singletons. The sample here was PBMCs, taken roughly 20 days after the first yellow fever vaccination. The receptors derive from a young man who received the YFV17D yellow fever vaccine.

The gene calls are TRBV13 and TRBJ1-1; D is perhaps TRBD1 (5 bases). From germline, CDR1 is PRHDT and CDR2 FYEKMQ (reference sequence). V lost 2 bases to trimming and J lost 8 bases, with 18 bases between them. CDR3 length: 15 amino acids. The CDR3 loop is CASSLFTSGAIEAFF. CDR3 nucleotides: TGTGCCAGCAGCTTATTCACATCCGGGGCAATCGAAGCTTTCTTT.

The chain is built from TRBV11-2 and TRBJ2-4; maybe TRBD1 (6 bases). Between the trimmed V and J ends, which lost 6 bases and 6 bases, there was a span of 21 bases. Germline CDR1 is SGHAT and CDR2 is FQNNGV. The CDR3 is made up of 16 amino acids. CDR3 sequence reads: CASSRQGAGTTNIQYF. The CDR3 DNA sequence: TGTGCCAGCAGTCGACAAGGGGCCGGGACAACAAACATTCAGTACTTC.

The rearrangement links TRBV12-3 or TRBV12-4 to TRBJ2-2, with D perhaps assigned TRBD1 or TRBD2 (6 bases each). This CDR3 is 14 amino acids long. V was clipped by 7 bases and J by 4 bases, with 13 bases between them. The CDR3 DNA reads as TGTGCCAGCACCGGGGGCTCGGGCACCGGGGAGCTGTTTTTT. Protein product: CASTGGSGTGELFF.

This clonotype was seen more than once but under ten times. The CDR3 here is CASSPRGQGKDTQYF. CDR3 in DNA: TGTGCCAGCAGTCCGCGGGGGCAGGGGAAAGATACGCAGTATTTT. The V and J genes are TRBV27 and TRBJ2-3; maybe TRBD2 (7 bases). This CDR3 is built from 15 residues. Germline CDR1 MNHEY, CDR2 SMNVEV (reference sequence). Trimming pared 5 bases from V and 5 bases from J, leaving 17 bases between.

This clonotype was seen more than once but under ten times. CDR3 protein: CASSRPGVYGYTF. Written as DNA, the CDR3 is TGTGCCAGTAGCCGACCCGGGGTCTATGGCTACACCTTC. The chain employs TRBV19 and TRBJ1-2; no definite D call. This CDR3 is 13 amino acids long. V lost 6 bases, J lost 4 bases, and 12 bases lay in between. Germline loops: CDR1 LNHDA, CDR2 SQIVND (reference sequence). The full variable domain, completed using reference TRBV19 and TRBJ1-2, is DGGITQSPKYLFRKEGQNVTLSCEQNLNHDAMYWYRQDPGQGLRLIYYSQIVNDFQKGDIAEGYSVSREKKESFPLTVTSAQKNPTAFYLCASSRPGVYGYTFGSGTRLTVV.

A few counts support this clonotype. This chain links TRBV5-4 with TRBJ2-5, with TRBD2 matching over 9 bases. Per the germline V gene, CDR1 is SGHNT and CDR2 is YYREEE (reference sequence). J was trimmed by 5 bases and V by 2 bases; bases with no gene match: 7. This CDR3 is built from 15 residues. CDR3 sequence (DNA): TGTGCCAGCAGCTTCCTCGGGACTAGCAGGGAGACCCAGTACTTC. Its translation: CASSFLGTSRETQYF.

The table lists this clonotype with a few counts. This sequence joins TRBV12-3 or TRBV12-4 and TRBJ2-7; no clear D gene. The CDR3 runs 13 residues. V was cut by 5 bases and J by 1 base, with 9 bases left in between. The CDR3 loop is CASSPAMSYEQYF. The CDR3, as DNA: TGTGCCAGCAGTCCAGCGATGTCCTACGAGCAGTACTTC.

This clonotype has a handful of counts. The chain carries TRBV7-9 and TRBJ2-7, with a tentative D call TRBD2 (6 bases). Germline V gene lookup returns CDR1 SEHNR and CDR2 FQNEAQ (reference sequence). This CDR3 has 14 amino acids. Trimming cost V 0 bases and J 10 bases, with 16 bases left between them. The CDR3 sequence is CASSLAQVKGGQYF. The CDR3 bases are TGTGCCAGCAGCTTAGCCCAGGTTAAGGGAGGCCAGTACTTC.

This clonotype was seen repeatedly, ten times or more. The V and J genes are TRBV12-3 or TRBV12-4 and TRBJ1-2; 8 bases fit TRBD1. The trim removed 5 bases at V and 7 bases at J, leaving 12 bases unmatched. The CDR3 is 15 amino acids. The CDR3 is CASSPLLQGASGYTF. The CDR3 region has the DNA TGTGCCAGCAGTCCTCTCCTCCAGGGGGCTAGTGGCTACACCTTC.

The J gene is TRBJ1-1, the V gene TRBV29-1, with 8 bases that match TRBD1. CDR3 length equals 15 residues. From germline, CDR1 is SQVTM and CDR2 ANQGSEA. Losses at the gene ends were 2 bases for V and 0 bases for J; bases not matched to a gene: 5. This CDR3 is CSVENRGYLNTEAFF. The CDR3 coding sequence is TGCAGCGTTGAAAACAGGGGGTATCTGAACACTGAAGCTTTCTTT.

V and J are TRBV7-2 and TRBJ2-2; 9 bases are shared with TRBD1. CDR3 size: 15 residues. J was trimmed by 6 bases and V by 3 bases; bases with no gene match: 5. Germline loops: CDR1 SGHTA, CDR2 FQGNSA. The CDR3 sequence: CASSFGTGIPGELFF. The DNA for the CDR3 is TGTGCCAGCAGCTTTGGGACAGGGATTCCCGGGGAGCTGTTTTTT.

The rearrangement uses TRBV6-2 or TRBV6-3 and TRBJ2-5, with a tentative D call TRBD2 (5 bases). The V end lost 5 bases, the J end lost 1 base, and 14 bases lay between the germline ends. CDR1 and CDR2 (germline): MNHEY, SVGEGT. CDR3 length: 15 residues. CDR3 residues: CASSGGVGIQETQYF. As DNA, the CDR3 is TGTGCCAGCAGTGGAGGCGTGGGTATCCAAGAGACCCAGTACTTC.

CDR3 sequence (DNA): TGTGCCAGCAGCCCGGGCGGTTCCTACGAGCAGTACGTC. Protein sequence: CASSPGGSYEQYV. The chain has TRBV5-4 and TRBJ2-7, with D unresolved. The CDR3 has 13 residues. The germline V and J ends were trimmed by 4 bases and 1 base, with 9 bases remaining between them. In germline, CDR1 is SGHNT, CDR2 YYREEE (reference sequence).

This clonotype was observed a handful of times. The chain is built from TRBV6-1 and TRBJ2-2, with no clear D. This CDR3 has 15 residues. Trimming stripped 6 bases from V and 2 bases from J, with 13 bases between. Germline V gene lookup returns CDR1 MNHNS and CDR2 SASEGT. The CDR3 here is CASSSDRPNTGELFF. The CDR3 bases are TGTGCCAGCAGCTCGGACCGACCCAACACCGGGGAGCTGTTTTTT.

The chain combines TRBV10-3 with TRBJ2-3, with 9 bases lining up with TRBD1. J lost 1 base, V lost 6 bases, and 5 bases had no gene match. The CDR3 consists of 15 residues. In germline, CDR1 is ENHRY, CDR2 SYGVKD. For the CDR3, the DNA is TGTGCCATCAGCCCACAGGGGGCCGGCACAGATACGCAGTATTTT. Translated: CAISPQGAGTDTQYF.

CDR3 sequence: CASSPAVGRGHQETQYF. For the CDR3, the DNA is TGTGCCAGCAGCCCGGCGGTCGGGAGGGGGCACCAAGAGACCCAGTACTTC. The chain combines TRBV7-8 with TRBJ2-5, with D tentatively TRBD2 (8 bases). The germline gives CDR1 SGHVS, CDR2 FQNEAQ. The CDR3 is made up of 17 amino acids. V dropped 5 bases and J dropped 0 bases, with 19 bases sitting between them. The entire variable domain, with the rest obtained from reference TRBV7-8 and TRBJ2-5, is as follows: GAGVSQSPRYKVAKRGQDVALRCDPISGHVSLFWYQQALGQGPEFLTYFQNEAQLDKSGLPSDRFFAERPEGSVSTLKIQRTQQEDSAVYLCASSPAVGRGHQETQYFGPGTRLLVL.

Only a few counts were recorded for this clonotype. The gene calls are TRBV9 and TRBJ2-3; D ambiguous. Germline V gene data show CDR1 as SGDLS and CDR2 as YYNGEE. CDR3 length equals 11 residues. The V end lost 3 bases, the J end lost 15 bases, and 14 bases lay between the germline ends. The CDR3 region is CASSEGGPSYF. The DNA for the CDR3 is TGTGCCAGCAGCGAAGGCGGTCCATCCTATTTT.

V usage is TRBV3-1 and J usage is TRBJ2-7, with no clear D. Germline V gene lookup returns CDR1 LGHDT and CDR2 YNNKEL (reference sequence). The length of the CDR3 is 14 residues. V lost 0 bases and J 1 base, leaving 7 bases between the germline ends. The CDR3 sequence is CASSQDTQSYEQYF. The CDR3 nucleotides read TGTGCCAGCAGCCAAGACACACAGTCCTACGAGCAGTACTTC.